The 25 T cell receptor beta chains listed next were all sequenced from one sample in a study of control samples from healthy donors and cancer patients. Sequencing used immunoSEQ multiplex PCR; TCRdb keeps in-frame clones, though not all of them. The table has about 130,000 clones, roughly 90% seen once. Sequencing input: blood. The receptors were sampled from a man aged 18 to 29 in good health.

The chain joins TRBV12-5 to TRBJ2-1; TRBD1 matches 9 bases. Germline CDR1 and CDR2: LGHNT and FRNRAP. This CDR3 has 16 residues. V lost 5 bases to trimming and J lost 6 bases; unmatched junction nucleotides: 11. CDR3 DNA sequence: TGTGCTAGTGGTCCTCCCGCGGGACAGGGCTCCAATGAGCAGTTCTTC. Translating gives CASGPPAGQGSNEQFF.

The genes are TRBV4-1 and TRBJ1-2, with 7 bases that match TRBD1. The V and J ends lost 2 bases and 4 bases, in that order; junction bases with no gene match: 13. From germline, CDR1 is MGHRA and CDR2 YSYEKL. This CDR3 has 17 amino acids. The CDR3 sequence is CASSQTSTGFLSYGYTF. The CDR3 DNA follows: TGCGCCAGCAGCCAAACATCGACAGGGTTCTTAAGCTATGGCTACACCTTC.

This chain connects TRBV19 to TRBJ1-5; TRBD1 might be the D (5 bases). Between the trimmed V and J ends, which lost 3 bases and 3 bases, there was a span of 9 bases. Germline loops: CDR1 LNHDA, CDR2 SQIVND (reference sequence). The CDR3 totals 14 residues. The CDR3 is CASSMDIPNQPQHF. For the CDR3, the DNA is TGTGCCAGTAGTATGGACATCCCCAATCAGCCCCAGCATTTT. The entire variable domain, with the rest obtained from reference TRBV19 and TRBJ1-5, is as follows: DGGITQSPKYLFRKEGQNVTLSCEQNLNHDAMYWYRQDPGQGLRLIYYSQIVNDFQKGDIAEGYSVSREKKESFPLTVTSAQKNPTAFYLCASSMDIPNQPQHFGDGTRLSIL.

This clone came up a few times. The rearrangement joins TRBV19 to TRBJ1-1, with 7 bases identical to TRBD1. Germline CDR1 reads LNHDA; CDR2 reads SQIVND (reference sequence). The CDR3 covers 16 residues. V dropped 4 bases and J dropped 0; count of bases not matched to a gene: 8. This chain's CDR3 is CASSTPTGAMNTEAFF. DNA of the CDR3: TGTGCCAGTAGTACCCCCACAGGGGCTATGAACACTGAAGCTTTCTTT.

The chain is built from TRBV4-2 and TRBJ1-6; a weak D match, TRBD1 (6 bases). Germline V lookup: CDR1 LGHNA, CDR2 YNFKEQ. The CDR3 covers 18 residues. V shed 2 bases and J shed 7 bases, with 21 bases lying between them. CDR3 in DNA: TGTGCCAGCAGCCAATTTTTCGGGGGCCAGGCGCGGAATTCACCCCTCCACTTT. Translated: CASSQFFGGQARNSPLHF.

This chain connects TRBV9 to TRBJ1-1; D is unclear. V lost 1 base to trimming and J lost 1 base, with 2 bases between them. The CDR3 consists of 12 residues. CDR1 is SGDLS, CDR2 YYNGEE, per germline. This CDR3 reads CASSVTNTEAFF. The CDR3 DNA reads TGTGCCAGCAGCGTAACGAACACTGAAGCTTTCTTT.

This clone has only a few counts. The chain carries TRBV6-5 and TRBJ1-2; possibly TRBD1 for D (6 bases). Germline V gene data show CDR1 as MNHEY and CDR2 as SVGAGI. Trimming removed 6 bases from V and 3 bases from J, with 8 bases in between. The CDR3 contains 12 residues. CDR3 DNA: TGTGCCAGCAGGGACAGTTACTATGGCTACACCTTC. Residues: CASRDSYYGYTF.

CDR3 amino acids: CASSYSGTGSYEQYF. The CDR3 nucleotides are TGTGCCAGCTCATATAGTGGGACAGGGTCCTACGAGCAGTACTTC. The chain carries TRBV18 and TRBJ2-7; 9 positions match TRBD1. Germline CDR1 is KGHSH and CDR2 is LQKENI. Trimming cost V 5 bases and J 1 base; bases outside gene matches: 6. CDR3 size: 15 residues. The variable domain in full, completed from reference TRBV18 and TRBJ2-7, reads NAGVMQNPRHLVRRRGQEARLRCSPMKGHSHVYWYRQLPEEGLKFMVYLQKENIIDESGMPKERFSAEFPKEGPSILRIQQVVRGDSAAYFCASSYSGTGSYEQYFGPGTRLTVT.

This clone was detected only once. The same CDR3 is also encoded by other DNA sequences in this sample. The rearrangement uses TRBV19 and TRBJ1-2; the match to TRBD1 covers 7 bases. CDR1 LNHDA and CDR2 SQIVND come from the germline V gene (reference sequence). The CDR3 is made up of 14 amino acids. The J segment lost 4 bases and the V segment lost 3 bases, leaving 5 bases of the junction unmatched. CDR3 bases: TGTGCCAGTAGTATCGCAGCAGGGGGCTATGGCTACACCTTC. It translates to CASSIAAGGYGYTF.

This clone was seen repeatedly, ten times or more. J is TRBJ2-7 and V is TRBV28, with 9 bases aligning to TRBD2. Unmatched junction bases numbered 11, after V lost 6 bases and J lost 2 bases. In germline, CDR1 is MDHEN, CDR2 SYDVKM. The CDR3 spans 16 residues. The CDR3 DNA sequence: TGTGCCAGCAGCTCCCCTGGCGGGAGGGACCCCTACGAGCAGTACTTC. Amino acids: CASSSPGGRDPYEQYF. Together with reference TRBV28 and TRBJ2-7, the CDR3 gives the full variable domain: DVKVTQSSRYLVKRTGEKVFLECVQDMDHENMFWYRQDPGLGLRLIYFSYDVKMKEKGDIPEGYSVSREKKERFSLILESASTNQTSMYLCASSSPGGRDPYEQYFGPGTRLTVT.

This clone was found once. This chain connects TRBV7-9 to TRBJ2-2; D unclear. Germline assignment: CDR1 SEHNR and CDR2 FQNEAQ (reference sequence). The V end lost 5 bases, the J end lost 5 bases, and 3 bases lay between the germline ends. This CDR3 has 11 amino acids. The CDR3 DNA is TGTGCCAGCAGCACGACCGGGGAGCTGTTTTTT. It specifies CASSTTGELFF. Using reference TRBV7-9 and TRBJ2-2 for the parts outside the CDR3, the full variable domain is DTGVSQNPRHKITKRGQNVTFRCDPISEHNRLYWYRQTLGQGPEFLTYFQNEAQLEKSRLLSDRFSAERPKGSFSTLEIQRTEQGDSAMYLCASSTTGELFFGEGSRLTVL.

The sample holds one count of this clone. This chain connects TRBV10-3 to TRBJ2-1; perhaps TRBD2 as D (6 bases). V dropped 6 bases and J dropped 8 bases, with 14 bases sitting between them. In germline, CDR1 is ENHRY, CDR2 SYGVKD. CDR3 length: 13 amino acids. The CDR3 protein is CAIRGLSRDEQFF. The CDR3 DNA is TGTGCCATCAGGGGACTTTCTCGGGATGAGCAGTTCTTC.

The V gene is TRBV9, the J gene TRBJ2-7; 8 bases are a match to TRBD2. The CDR3 is 15 amino acids. CDR1 is SGDLS and CDR2 is YYNGEE in the germline V gene. The junction had 12 bases not matched to a gene; V was cut back by 4 bases and J by 6 bases. In nucleotides, the CDR3 is TGTGCCAGCAGCCCCCGGGGGGGACCCGTCAGCGAGCAGTACTTC. It specifies CASSPRGGPVSEQYF.

The chain recombines TRBV5-6 with TRBJ1-5; D is uncertain. The CDR3 contains 12 residues. The germline V gene encodes CDR1 SGHDT and CDR2 YYEEEE. Trimming stripped 8 bases from V and 1 base from J, with 7 bases between. In DNA, the CDR3 is TGTGCCAGTGCGAAGAGCAATCAGCCCCAGCATTTT. Amino acid sequence: CASAKSNQPQHF.

This chain links TRBV27 with TRBJ1-6; 7 nucleotides line up with TRBD1. The length of the CDR3 is 16 residues. Germline V gene sequence: CDR1 MNHEY, CDR2 SMNVEV (reference sequence). The J segment lost 7 bases and the V segment lost 4 bases, leaving 10 bases of the junction unmatched. The CDR3 loop reads CASSSTPGQQNSPLHF. The CDR3 bases are TGTGCCAGCAGTTCGACGCCGGGACAGCAAAATTCACCCCTCCACTTT.

The rearrangement links TRBV5-1 to TRBJ2-3; 8 positions agree with TRBD2. CDR3 size: 16 residues. V lost 5 bases to trimming and J lost 2 bases; unmatched junction nucleotides: 10. Germline V CDR1 and CDR2: SGHRS, YFSETQ. The CDR3 nucleotides read TGCGCCAGCAGTTCGGGATTAGCGGGATCCACAGATACGCAGTATTTT. It codes for CASSSGLAGSTDTQYF.

A remark on this clone: The sample holds other DNA sequences that translate to the same CDR3. V usage is TRBV11-2 and J usage is TRBJ1-2; a possible D gene is TRBD1 (5 bases). The CDR3 is made up of 15 amino acids. CDR1 is SGHAT and CDR2 is FQNNGV in the germline V gene. V lost 0 bases, J lost 5 bases, and 13 bases lay in between. CDR3 DNA: TGTGCCAGCAGCTTAGAGTCCGGGACGAATTATGGCTACACCTTC. Its protein is CASSLESGTNYGYTF. Filled out from reference TRBV11-2 and TRBJ1-2, the complete variable domain reads EAGVAQSPRYKIIEKRQSVAFWCNPISGHATLYWYQQILGQGPKLLIQFQNNGVVDDSQLPKDRFSAERLKGVDSTLKIQPAKLEDSAVYLCASSLESGTNYGYTFGSGTRLTVV.

The chain recombines TRBV6-1 with TRBJ2-1; D is perhaps TRBD2 (5 bases). This CDR3 comprises 15 residues. The germline gives CDR1 MNHNS, CDR2 SASEGT. The V end lost 3 bases, the J end lost 4 bases, and 13 bases lay between the germline ends. The CDR3 sequence: CASSEPRGLYNEQFF. The CDR3, as DNA: TGTGCCAGCAGTGAGCCCCGTGGACTTTACAATGAGCAGTTCTTC.

The V gene is TRBV5-1, the J gene TRBJ2-3; D is perhaps TRBD1 or TRBD2 (5 bases each). The V gene's germline CDR1 is SGHRS and CDR2 YFSETQ. V lost 4 bases and J 11 bases, leaving 20 bases between the germline ends. CDR3 length equals 14 residues. CDR3 region: CASSNRTGGLGQYF. CDR3 coding DNA: TGCGCCAGCAGCAACCGGACTGGGGGTTTGGGGCAGTATTTT.

The CDR3: CASSLEGSNQPQHF. The CDR3 region has the DNA TGTGCCAGCAGCTTAGAAGGGAGCAATCAGCCCCAGCATTTT. The chain links TRBV11-2 to TRBJ1-5; D is uncertain. Per the germline V gene, CDR1 is SGHAT and CDR2 is FQNNGV. With 0 bases removed from V and 1 base from J, the gap between germline ends came to 4 bases. There are 14 residues in the CDR3.

V usage is TRBV5-5 and J usage is TRBJ2-2; TRBD1 matches at 9 bases. The germline gives CDR1 SGHKS, CDR2 YYEKEE (reference sequence). There are 15 residues in the CDR3. V trimming: 2 bases; J trimming: 4 bases; junction bases outside the gene matches: 3. The CDR3 coding sequence is TGTGCCAGCAGCTTTGAGGACAGGGGCACCGGGGAGCTGTTTTTT. It is translated as CASSFEDRGTGELFF.

The rearrangement joins TRBV9 to TRBJ1-4; maybe TRBD1 (5 bases). Per the germline V gene, CDR1 is SGDLS and CDR2 is YYNGEE. The CDR3 spans 21 residues. Trimming pared 4 bases from V and 0 bases from J, leaving 28 bases between. CDR3 sequence (DNA): TGTGCCAGCAGCTTATCCGACTCAGGGAGGGGTCATGTCGCAACTAATGAAAAACTGTTTTTT. This translates into CASSLSDSGRGHVATNEKLFF.

The J gene is TRBJ2-7, the V gene TRBV15; either TRBD1 or TRBD2 may supply D (6 bases each). Germline assignment: CDR1 LNHNV and CDR2 YYDKDF (reference sequence). Trimming pared 0 bases from V and 3 bases from J, leaving 12 bases between. This CDR3 comprises 15 residues. CDR3: CATSRERGVGYEQYF. The DNA for the CDR3 is TGTGCCACCAGCAGAGAAAGGGGGGTGGGCTACGAGCAGTACTTC.

In this sample, this clone turned up once. The chain carries TRBV6-2 or TRBV6-3 and TRBJ1-5; D is unclear. The CDR3 has 16 residues. From germline, CDR1 is MNHEY and CDR2 SVGEGT. V lost 2 bases, J lost 2 bases, and 13 bases lay in between. The CDR3: CASSYGYPPGNQPQHF. As DNA, the CDR3 is TGTGCCAGCAGTTACGGGTACCCCCCCGGCAATCAGCCCCAGCATTTT.

The V call is TRBV19, the J call TRBJ2-6; TRBD1 agrees at 9 bases. There are 19 residues in the CDR3. Germline trimming cut 2 bases from V and 4 bases from J; bases unmatched to any gene: 12. Germline V CDR1 and CDR2: LNHDA, SQIVND (reference sequence). In DNA form, the CDR3 reads TGTGCCAGTAGTATACTACTGGGACAGGGCCATGGGGGGGCCAACGTCCTGACTTTC. It is translated as CASSILLGQGHGGANVLTF.